The 25 T cell receptor beta chains listed next were all sequenced from one sample in a study of cytomegalovirus exposure and HLA in healthy donors. Primers for the PCR totalled 60 Vbeta and 13 Jbeta. TCRdb's copy holds only in-frame clones and misses some; the assay was immunoSEQ multiplex PCR. The data show 100,000 or so clones, around 79% seen once. Specimen: PBMCs. All receptors derive from a woman between 40 and 55 years old in good health and CMV-seronegative.

The CDR3 spells CASSVGSGGTDTQYF. DNA for the CDR3: TGTGCCAGCAGCGTCGGTAGCGGGGGCACAGATACGCAGTATTTT. The chain is built from TRBV9 and TRBJ2-3; TRBD2 aligns across 8 bases. V shed 2 bases, J shed 1 base, and the junction held 3 bases outside the gene matches. The CDR3 runs to 15 residues. Germline V CDR1 and CDR2: SGDLS, YYNGEE.

V and J are TRBV9 and TRBJ2-1; 8 bases map to TRBD2. Germline-derived CDR1 and CDR2 are SGDLS and YYNGEE. V shed 3 bases, J shed 12 bases, and the junction held 14 bases outside the gene matches. This CDR3 spans 15 amino acids. The CDR3 sequence is CASSASAGLALRQFF. CDR3 in DNA: TGTGCCAGCAGCGCGAGTGCCGGACTAGCCCTTCGGCAGTTCTTC.

The chain has TRBV11-2 and TRBJ2-2, with D tentatively TRBD2 (6 bases). This CDR3 region has 14 residues. V lost 5 bases and J lost 2, with 9 bases in between. Germline V gives CDR1 SGHAT, CDR2 FQNNGV. The CDR3 sequence: CASSGSGNTGELFF. The CDR3 nucleotides read TGTGCCAGCAGCGGTAGCGGCAACACCGGGGAGCTGTTTTTT.

The table lists this clone with a count of one. V is TRBV6-4 and J is TRBJ2-5; perhaps TRBD1 as D (6 bases). CDR1 and CDR2 from the germline V gene are MRHNA and SNTAGT. CDR3 length equals 13 residues. V was clipped by 4 bases and J by 5 bases, with 11 bases between them. The DNA of the CDR3 is TGTGCCAGCAGTGTCAGGGGCGGGGAGACCCAGTACTTC. Amino acids: CASSVRGGETQYF.

The CDR3 spells CASSNPRASNSYEQYF. The CDR3 DNA is TGTGCCAGTAGCAACCCGCGGGCATCCAACTCCTACGAGCAGTACTTC. This rearrangement joins TRBV19 to TRBJ2-7; the D gene is possibly TRBD2 (5 bases). Trimming shortened V by 6 bases and J by 0 bases, and 18 bases separated the two germline ends. This CDR3 has 16 residues. Germline assignment: CDR1 LNHDA and CDR2 SQIVND (reference sequence). The full variable domain, completed using reference TRBV19 and TRBJ2-7, is DGGITQSPKYLFRKEGQNVTLSCEQNLNHDAMYWYRQDPGQGLRLIYYSQIVNDFQKGDIAEGYSVSREKKESFPLTVTSAQKNPTAFYLCASSNPRASNSYEQYFGPGTRLTVT.

The chain recombines TRBV7-9 with TRBJ1-5; 11 nucleotides align to TRBD1. This CDR3 comprises 16 residues. The V gene's germline CDR1 is SEHNR and CDR2 FQNEAQ (reference sequence). Unmatched junction bases numbered 10, after V lost 5 bases and J lost 7 bases. The CDR3 protein is CASSGTWTGGSQPQHF. The CDR3 region has the DNA TGTGCCAGCAGCGGGACTTGGACAGGGGGCTCGCAGCCCCAGCATTTT.

J is TRBJ2-7 and V is TRBV4-3; TRBD1 agrees at 10 bases. From germline, CDR1 is LGHNA and CDR2 YSLEER. This CDR3 region has 15 residues. V shed 4 bases and J 3 bases; nucleotides not matched to a gene: 6. DNA of the CDR3: TGCGCCAGCAGCCCCGGGACAGGGGTCGGCTACGAGCAGTACTTC. Translated: CASSPGTGVGYEQYF.

The chain joins TRBV19 to TRBJ1-6, with 9 bases that match TRBD1. The length of the CDR3 is 15 residues. Germline values: CDR1 LNHDA, CDR2 SQIVND (reference sequence). V dropped 7 bases and J dropped 6; count of bases not matched to a gene: 7. The chain's CDR3 is CASTEGQGINSPLHF. For the CDR3, the DNA is TGTGCCAGTACCGAGGGACAGGGCATTAATTCACCCCTCCACTTT.

Worth noting for this clone: An end of the junction differs from the germline gene, which may be a read error. V gene TRBV7-9 combines with J gene TRBJ2-5; 7 nucleotides agree with TRBD2. This CDR3 is built from 12 residues. CDR1 is SEHNR and CDR2 is FQNEAQ in the germline V gene (reference sequence). The CDR3, as DNA: TGTTCCAGCAGCCTTGGAGATTCGACTAGCTACTTC. It translates to CSSSLGDSTSYF.

The CDR3 region has the DNA TGTGCCAGCAGCGTGGGACTAGCGCAGAGCCAAGAGACCCAGTACTTC. Residues: CASSVGLAQSQETQYF. The rearrangement uses TRBV7-3 and TRBJ2-5, with 10 bases lining up with TRBD2. This CDR3 has 16 amino acids. Germline V gives CDR1 SGHTA, CDR2 FQGTGA. V trimming: 5 bases; J trimming: 1 base; junction bases outside the gene matches: 7.

The V and J genes are TRBV5-1 and TRBJ2-7; D ambiguous. In germline, CDR1 is SGHRS, CDR2 YFSETQ. V was trimmed by 4 bases and J by 4 bases, leaving 18 bases between them. This CDR3 spans 15 amino acids. The CDR3 protein is CASSPDAGRTYEQYF. The CDR3 DNA sequence: TGCGCCAGCAGCCCCGACGCAGGCCGTACGTACGAGCAGTACTTC.

The genes are TRBV21-1 and TRBJ2-7; the table's D call, TRBD1, has no DNA check behind it. TRBV21-1 is marked as a pseudogene. The CDR3 has 12 amino acids. The CDR3 DNA follows: TGTGCCAGCAGGGCCACCCCTTACGAGCAGTACTTC. The encoded protein is CASRATPYEQYF.

This clone was seen a few times. V and J are TRBV30 and TRBJ1-6; 9 bases are a match to TRBD1. The CDR3 has 17 residues. In germline, CDR1 is GTSNPN, CDR2 SVGIG (reference sequence). V lost 4 bases and J lost 6; bases outside the gene matches: 13. In nucleotides, the CDR3 is TGTGCCTGGATTCAAGCCAAATCGACAGGGGGTAATTCACCCCTCCACTTT. As protein: CAWIQAKSTGGNSPLHF.

The V and J genes are TRBV7-9 and TRBJ2-7, with TRBD1 matching 11 bases. V dropped 5 bases and J dropped 3; count of bases not matched to a gene: 9. Germline CDR1 and CDR2: SEHNR and FQNEAQ (reference sequence). The CDR3 has 16 amino acids. This CDR3 is CASSPRGTGGIYEQYF. CDR3 bases: TGTGCCAGCAGCCCACGAGGGACAGGGGGAATCTACGAGCAGTACTTC.

V usage is TRBV11-2 and J usage is TRBJ2-1; 10 bases fit TRBD2. From germline, CDR1 is SGHAT and CDR2 FQNNGV. The CDR3 runs 17 residues. The V and J ends lost 5 bases and 10 bases, in that order; junction bases with no gene match: 17. CDR3 region: CASSRLSIAGGLWEQFF. The CDR3 nucleotides are TGTGCCAGCAGCCGATTATCAATAGCGGGGGGCCTCTGGGAGCAGTTCTTC.

The V call is TRBV5-1, the J call TRBJ2-7; TRBD1 agrees at 7 bases. Looked up from germline, CDR1 is SGHRS and CDR2 is YFSETQ. CDR3 size: 13 residues. J was trimmed by 5 bases and V by 4 bases; bases with no gene match: 6. In nucleotides, the CDR3 is TGCGCCAGCAGCACATATACAGGGGACGAGCAGTACTTC. This gives the protein CASSTYTGDEQYF.

The rearrangement links TRBV4-2 to TRBJ1-4; D gene ambiguous. The V end lost 4 bases, the J end lost 8 bases, and 14 bases lay between the germline ends. CDR3 length: 14 amino acids. The V gene's germline CDR1 is LGHNA and CDR2 YNFKEQ. This CDR3 is CASSRTDQEEKLFF. The CDR3 DNA sequence: TGTGCCAGCAGCCGTACAGATCAAGAAGAAAAACTGTTTTTT.

This chain uses TRBV7-9 with TRBJ1-2, with D possibly TRBD1 on 5 matching bases. Germline CDR1 reads SEHNR; CDR2 reads FQNEAQ (reference sequence). The V end was cut by 2 bases, the J end by 4 bases, with 11 bases between. The CDR3 totals 14 residues. The CDR3 protein is CASSLTDRTYGYTF. CDR3 DNA: TGTGCCAGCAGCTTAACTGACAGAACCTATGGCTACACCTTC.

This clone was seen only once. The chain has TRBV7-2 and TRBJ2-7, with D possibly matching TRBD1 (6 bases). Per the germline V gene, CDR1 is SGHTA and CDR2 is FQGNSA. The V end lost 5 bases, the J end lost 3 bases, and 17 bases lay between the germline ends. The CDR3 is 15 amino acids. CDR3 region: CASSPSPGQSYEQYF. The CDR3 DNA is TGTGCCAGCAGCCCCTCACCGGGACAAAGCTACGAGCAGTACTTC. The full variable domain, rest sourced from reference TRBV7-2 and TRBJ2-7, is GAGVSQSPSNKVTEKGKDVELRCDPISGHTALYWYRQSLGQGLEFLIYFQGNSAPDKSGLPSDRFSAERTGGSVSTLTIQRTQQEDSAVYLCASSPSPGQSYEQYFGPGTRLTVT.

The chain links TRBV29-1 to TRBJ2-2; 12 bases are a match to TRBD1. The germline V gene has CDR1 SQVTM and CDR2 ANQGSEA. The J segment lost 6 bases and the V segment lost 7 bases, leaving 9 bases of the junction unmatched. The CDR3 is 15 residues long. In DNA, the CDR3 is TGCAGCGGGGGACAGGGGGCGCGGGGGGCCGGGGAGCTGTTTTTT. Translation: CSGGQGARGAGELFF.

The rearrangement links TRBV11-2 to TRBJ2-3; tentative D call: TRBD2 (6 bases). Germline V gene data show CDR1 as SGHAT and CDR2 as FQNNGV. This CDR3 spans 16 amino acids. The V end lost 2 bases, the J end lost 0 bases, and 12 bases lay between the germline ends. As DNA, the CDR3 is TGTGCCAGCAGCTTATTGGGCGGGACTAGCACAGATACGCAGTATTTT. Protein sequence: CASSLLGGTSTDTQYF.

The chain is built from TRBV7-3 and TRBJ1-6, with 9 positions matching TRBD1. The germline V gene encodes CDR1 SGHTA and CDR2 FQGTGA. With V trimmed by 8 bases and J by 10 bases, 6 bases remained unmatched. The CDR3 covers 13 residues. This CDR3 is CASSPGQGSPLHF. DNA for the CDR3: TGTGCCAGCTCCCCGGGACAGGGATCACCCCTCCACTTT.

The chain employs TRBV5-5 and TRBJ1-2; D not certain. V was clipped by 2 bases and J by 3 bases, with 5 bases between them. Germline lookup yields CDR1 SGHKS and CDR2 YYEKEE (reference sequence). This CDR3 comprises 12 residues. The chain's CDR3 is CASSFGDYGYTF. The DNA for the CDR3 is TGTGCCAGCAGCTTCGGTGACTATGGCTACACCTTC.

The rearrangement joins TRBV11-3 to TRBJ2-5, with 13 bases aligning to TRBD2. The CDR3 is 16 residues long. Germline V lookup: CDR1 SGHNT, CDR2 YENEEA. V lost 5 bases, J lost 5 bases, and 8 bases stayed unmatched. CDR3: CASSLLAGGPGETQYF. The CDR3 DNA sequence: TGTGCCAGCAGCCTACTAGCGGGGGGGCCTGGGGAGACCCAGTACTTC.

The chain joins TRBV27 to TRBJ1-4; maybe TRBD1 (5 bases). Germline lookup yields CDR1 MNHEY and CDR2 SMNVEV (reference sequence). The CDR3 sequence is 13 residues long. Trimming removed 5 bases from V and 10 bases from J, with 14 bases in between. CDR3 sequence reads: CASSRAGFGKLFF. CDR3 coding DNA: TGTGCCAGCAGTCGAGCAGGGTTTGGAAAACTGTTTTTT. Filled out from reference TRBV27 and TRBJ1-4, the complete variable domain reads EAQVTQNPRYLITVTGKKLTVTCSQNMNHEYMSWYRQDPGLGLRQIYYSMNVEVTDKGDVPEGYKVSRKEKRNFPLILESPSPNQTSLYFCASSRAGFGKLFFGSGTQLSVL.